These 27 T cell receptor beta chains originate from one sample sequenced in a study of blood T cell repertoires in COVID-19. Method: immunoSEQ multiplex PCR; TCRdb's copy keeps in-frame clones and lacks some. The sample yields fewer than 70,000 clones, 60% to 80% seen once. Sequencing was performed on peripheral blood. The receptors originated from a man between 60 and 75 years old with acute or convalescent COVID-19.

The chain recombines TRBV18 with TRBJ1-2; 12 nucleotides align to TRBD1. This CDR3 has 16 residues. The trim removed 3 bases at V and 4 bases at J, leaving 6 bases unmatched. CDR1 KGHSH and CDR2 LQKENI come from the germline V gene. CDR3 loop: CASSPGDRGRGYGYTF. CDR3 DNA: TGTGCCAGCTCACCCGGGGACAGGGGGCGAGGCTATGGCTACACCTTC.

The chain combines TRBV12-3 or TRBV12-4 with TRBJ2-1; weak D call: TRBD1 (6 bases). V lost 5 bases and J 9 bases, leaving 14 bases between the germline ends. The length of the CDR3 is 13 residues. The CDR3 is CASSPNRVGEQFF. CDR3 bases: TGTGCCAGCAGTCCGAACAGGGTAGGTGAGCAGTTCTTC.

This clone turned up a few times. The V call is TRBV5-1, the J call TRBJ1-5; weak D call: TRBD1 (6 bases). V was pared by 0 bases and J by 2 bases, with 12 bases between. Germline V gene lookup returns CDR1 SGHRS and CDR2 YFSETQ. The CDR3 has 16 amino acids. The CDR3 protein is CASSLEGGLGNQPQHF. The CDR3 bases are TGCGCCAGCAGCTTGGAGGGGGGGCTGGGCAATCAGCCCCAGCATTTT.

Ten or more counts support this clone. The chain couples TRBV10-3 to TRBJ2-7; D uncertain. The germline V gene encodes CDR1 ENHRY and CDR2 SYGVKD. The V end lost 6 bases, the J end lost 2 bases, and 8 bases lay between the germline ends. The CDR3 contains 12 residues. The CDR3 sequence: CAIRGSTYEQYF. DNA for the CDR3: TGTGCCATCAGGGGCAGTACCTACGAGCAGTACTTC.

This clone was detected once. This chain links TRBV7-8 with TRBJ1-4, with D perhaps TRBD1 (6 bases). CDR1 is SGHVS and CDR2 is FQNEAQ in the germline V gene. Trimming removed 9 bases from V and 3 bases from J, with 20 bases in between. This CDR3 is built from 16 residues. The CDR3 bases are TGTGCCAGTCGAAGGGGTATGGGGGCTCCTAATGAAAAACTGTTTTTT. Translated: CASRRGMGAPNEKLFF.

The J gene is TRBJ1-1, the V gene TRBV18; TRBD1 agrees at 8 bases. V lost 4 bases and J lost 0; bases outside the gene matches: 13. The germline CDR1 and CDR2 sequences are KGHSH and LQKENI. CDR3 length equals 18 residues. The CDR3 loop reads CASSLFPEGQGMNTEAFF. As DNA, the CDR3 is TGTGCCAGCTCACTTTTTCCTGAAGGACAGGGAATGAACACTGAAGCTTTCTTT. Together with reference TRBV18 and TRBJ1-1, the CDR3 gives the full variable domain: NAGVMQNPRHLVRRRGQEARLRCSPMKGHSHVYWYRQLPEEGLKFMVYLQKENIIDESGMPKERFSAEFPKEGPSILRIQQVVRGDSAAYFCASSLFPEGQGMNTEAFFGQGTRLTVV.

This clone has just a few counts. The gene calls are TRBV10-3 and TRBJ1-2; D perhaps matches TRBD1 (6 bases). Germline CDR1 ENHRY, CDR2 SYGVKD. Trimming took off 2 bases at V and 0 bases at J, with 19 bases between the two ends. The CDR3 has 18 amino acids. The CDR3 is CAISEAKAGTPTNYGYTF. In nucleotides, the CDR3 is TGTGCCATCAGTGAGGCCAAGGCCGGGACACCCACTAACTATGGCTACACCTTC.

The chain has TRBV5-1 and TRBJ1-6, with D maybe TRBD1 (5 bases). Germline lookup yields CDR1 SGHRS and CDR2 YFSETQ. Trimming removed 4 bases at V and 8 bases at J, with 10 bases between. The CDR3 has 13 residues. The CDR3: CASSPGGDSPLHF. CDR3 nucleotide sequence: TGCGCCAGCAGCCCGGGGGGGGATTCACCCCTCCACTTT.

The rearrangement links TRBV27 to TRBJ1-1; perhaps TRBD1 as D (5 bases). CDR1 and CDR2 (germline): MNHEY, SMNVEV (reference sequence). V dropped 6 bases and J dropped 3 bases, with 14 bases sitting between them. The CDR3 has 14 residues. In DNA form, the CDR3 reads TGTGCCAGCAGGGTGCAGGGATGGGACACTGAAGCTTTCTTT. It encodes CASRVQGWDTEAFF.

This sequence joins TRBV6-5 and TRBJ1-3; 9 bases fit TRBD1. J was trimmed by 11 bases and V by 3 bases; bases with no gene match: 11. The CDR3 has 15 amino acids. The V gene's germline CDR1 is MNHEY and CDR2 SVGAGI. Written as DNA, the CDR3 is TGTGCCAGCAGTTATGGGACAGGGAGGTTAAATTCCATATATTTT. Protein: CASSYGTGRLNSIYF.

The CDR3, as DNA: TGTGCTAGTAGGTCAGGAACTAATGAAAAACTGTTTTTT. This encodes CASRSGTNEKLFF. V gene TRBV12-5 combines with J gene TRBJ1-4, with D uncertain. Germline loops: CDR1 LGHNT, CDR2 FRNRAP. V dropped 8 bases and J dropped 1 base, with 8 bases sitting between them. CDR3 size: 13 residues.

V and J are TRBV19 and TRBJ1-2, with D unclear. The CDR3 extends over 13 amino acids. The germline gives CDR1 LNHDA, CDR2 SQIVND (reference sequence). V shed 6 bases and J shed 5 bases, with 13 bases lying between them. CDR3 DNA sequence: TGTGCCAGTAGGAAAAGTCAGGATTATGGCTACACCTTC. Translating gives CASRKSQDYGYTF. Filled out from reference TRBV19 and TRBJ1-2, the complete variable domain reads DGGITQSPKYLFRKEGQNVTLSCEQNLNHDAMYWYRQDPGQGLRLIYYSQIVNDFQKGDIAEGYSVSREKKESFPLTVTSAQKNPTAFYLCASRKSQDYGYTFGSGTRLTVV.

The chain links TRBV19 to TRBJ1-6; maybe TRBD1 (5 bases). Looked up from germline, CDR1 is LNHDA and CDR2 is SQIVND (reference sequence). This CDR3 has 14 residues. With 4 bases removed from V and 4 bases from J, the gap between germline ends came to 8 bases. The DNA of the CDR3 is TGTGCCAGTAGTACGAAGGGGTATAATTCACCCCTCCACTTT. Residues: CASSTKGYNSPLHF.

The chain is built from TRBV5-1 and TRBJ1-3, with D hard to call. This CDR3 region has 14 residues. Germline assignment: CDR1 SGHRS and CDR2 YFSETQ. The germline V and J ends were trimmed by 0 bases and 2 bases, with 6 bases remaining between them. The CDR3 sequence: CASSLGGPGNTIYF. The DNA of the CDR3 is TGCGCCAGCAGCTTGGGAGGTCCTGGAAACACCATATATTTT.

This sequence joins TRBV5-5 and TRBJ1-1; 9 bases line up with TRBD1. The CDR3 has 14 residues. The germline CDR1 and CDR2 sequences are SGHKS and YYEKEE (reference sequence). The J segment lost 5 bases and the V segment lost 4 bases, leaving 6 bases of the junction unmatched. Here the CDR3 DNA reads TGTGCCAGCAGCGCGGGACAGGGTGGAACTGAAGCTTTCTTT. This translates into CASSAGQGGTEAFF. The whole variable domain, remainder taken from reference TRBV5-5 and TRBJ1-1, is DAGVTQSPTHLIKTRGQQVTLRCSPISGHKSVSWYQQVLGQGPQFIFQYYEKEERGRGNFPDRFSARQFPNYSSELNVNALLLGDSALYLCASSAGQGGTEAFFGQGTRLTVV.

This clone was picked up a small number of times. CDR3 loop: CAISPDRDKGTEAFF. Written as DNA, the CDR3 is TGTGCCATCAGCCCCGACAGGGATAAAGGTACTGAAGCTTTCTTT. This chain connects TRBV10-3 to TRBJ1-1; 7 bases map to TRBD1. V shed 6 bases, J shed 5 bases, and the junction held 12 bases outside the gene matches. The germline V gene has CDR1 ENHRY and CDR2 SYGVKD. The CDR3 contains 15 residues.

The rearrangement uses TRBV5-8 and TRBJ2-3; 10 bases are a match to TRBD2. Looked up from germline, CDR1 is SGHTS and CDR2 is YDEGEE. The CDR3 runs to 16 residues. J was trimmed by 5 bases and V by 3 bases; bases with no gene match: 9. As DNA, the CDR3 is TGTGCCAGCAGCTACAAAGCGGGGGGGCCGAGAGATACGCAGTATTTT. Protein sequence: CASSYKAGGPRDTQYF.

This clone was counted many times. This sequence joins TRBV5-4 and TRBJ1-1; D may be TRBD1 (6 bases). The CDR3 has 14 residues. V lost 0 bases and J 8 bases, leaving 14 bases between the germline ends. Germline loops: CDR1 SGHNT, CDR2 YYREEE (reference sequence). CDR3: CASSLEGGYGEAFF. CDR3 in DNA: TGTGCCAGCAGCTTGGAGGGGGGGTATGGGGAAGCTTTCTTT.

This chain uses TRBV6-6 with TRBJ2-7; D not certain. V was shortened by 5 bases and J by 4 bases, with 6 bases between the two germline ends. CDR1 and CDR2 from the germline V gene are MNHNY and SVGAGI (reference sequence). CDR3 size: 11 residues. CDR3 sequence reads: CASSKRYEQYF. The CDR3 DNA is TGTGCCAGCAGTAAGAGGTACGAGCAGTACTTC.

This chain connects TRBV4-1 to TRBJ1-4; D not certain. CDR3 length equals 16 residues. Trimming cost V 0 bases and J 10 bases, with 18 bases left between them. Germline CDR1 reads MGHRA; CDR2 reads YSYEKL. The CDR3 DNA sequence: TGCGCCAGCAGCCAAGATCGGGAGGGCTTAATGAGAAAACTGTTTTTT. Residues: CASSQDREGLMRKLFF.

This chain uses TRBV18 with TRBJ1-2; D unclear. The V gene lost 3 bases and the J gene lost 4 bases, with 15 bases spanning the gap. Germline lookup yields CDR1 KGHSH and CDR2 LQKENI. The CDR3 consists of 15 residues. The CDR3 loop is CASSPLPGLGYGYTF. The CDR3 coding sequence is TGTGCCAGCTCACCGCTTCCCGGGTTAGGCTATGGCTACACCTTC.

V gene TRBV2 combines with J gene TRBJ2-5; possible D gene TRBD2, 5 bases. Germline V gene data show CDR1 as SNHLY and CDR2 as FYNNEI. The CDR3 has 15 amino acids. Trimming cost V 7 bases and J 5 bases, with 20 bases left between them. The CDR3 DNA reads TGTGCCAGCAAGGGAGCACTGAGGGTAGGGGAGACCCAGTACTTC. Amino acid sequence: CASKGALRVGETQYF.

This chain joins TRBV6-5 and TRBJ1-2; D unresolved. Germline-derived CDR1 and CDR2 are MNHEY and SVGAGI. The CDR3 extends over 14 amino acids. The V end lost 6 bases, the J end lost 4 bases, and 15 bases lay between the germline ends. The CDR3 here is CASRGGSRSYGYTF. DNA of the CDR3: TGTGCCAGCAGGGGCGGGAGCAGAAGCTATGGCTACACCTTC.

The chain carries TRBV28 and TRBJ1-2; D may be TRBD1 (6 bases). This CDR3 has 20 amino acids. The germline gives CDR1 MDHEN, CDR2 SYDVKM. V lost 4 bases and J lost 0, with 27 bases in between. CDR3 region: CASSSISSLRGILANYGYTF. CDR3 coding DNA: TGTGCCAGCAGTTCAATCTCGTCCCTCAGGGGTATACTAGCTAACTATGGCTACACCTTC.

The CDR3 loop is CASSLGQQYNEQFF. The CDR3 region has the DNA TGTGCCAGCAGCTTGGGACAGCAATACAATGAGCAGTTCTTC. The chain employs TRBV6-5 and TRBJ2-1; the match to TRBD1 covers 7 bases. The germline CDR1 and CDR2 sequences are MNHEY and SVGAGI. CDR3 length: 14 amino acids. Unmatched junction bases numbered 6, after V lost 6 bases and J lost 4 bases.

J is TRBJ2-1 and V is TRBV4-2; 8 bases agree with TRBD2. The CDR3 is made up of 16 amino acids. Germline values: CDR1 LGHNA, CDR2 YNFKEQ. Losses at the gene ends were 0 bases for V and 4 bases for J; bases not matched to a gene: 5. In DNA, the CDR3 is TGTGCCAGCAGCCAAGAGTTAAGCGGGGGTTACAATGAGCAGTTCTTC. Protein: CASSQELSGGYNEQFF.

This chain links TRBV28 with TRBJ1-4; TRBD1 is a possible D gene (5 bases). Trimming removed 4 bases at V and 7 bases at J, with 19 bases between. CDR1 and CDR2 (germline): MDHEN, SYDVKM. This CDR3 contains 16 residues. The CDR3 DNA reads TGTGCCAGCAGTTCTCAGAAGGGGTCGGCTAGTGAAAAACTGTTTTTT. Protein: CASSSQKGSASEKLFF.